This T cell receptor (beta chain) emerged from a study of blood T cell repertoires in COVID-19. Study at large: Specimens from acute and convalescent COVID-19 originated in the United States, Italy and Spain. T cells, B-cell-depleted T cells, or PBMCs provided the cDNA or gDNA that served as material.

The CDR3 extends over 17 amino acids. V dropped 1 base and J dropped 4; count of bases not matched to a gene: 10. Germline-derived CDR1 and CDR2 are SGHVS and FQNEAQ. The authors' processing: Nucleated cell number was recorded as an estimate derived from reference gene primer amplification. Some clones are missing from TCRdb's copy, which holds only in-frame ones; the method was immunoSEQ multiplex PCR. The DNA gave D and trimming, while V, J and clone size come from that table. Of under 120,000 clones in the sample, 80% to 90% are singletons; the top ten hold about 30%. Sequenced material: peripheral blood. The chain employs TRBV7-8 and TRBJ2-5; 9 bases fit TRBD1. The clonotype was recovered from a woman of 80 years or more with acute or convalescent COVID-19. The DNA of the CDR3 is TGTGCCAGCAGCTTAGACATCCGGGACAGGGTTGCAGAGACCCAGTACTTC. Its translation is CASSLDIRDRVAETQYF.